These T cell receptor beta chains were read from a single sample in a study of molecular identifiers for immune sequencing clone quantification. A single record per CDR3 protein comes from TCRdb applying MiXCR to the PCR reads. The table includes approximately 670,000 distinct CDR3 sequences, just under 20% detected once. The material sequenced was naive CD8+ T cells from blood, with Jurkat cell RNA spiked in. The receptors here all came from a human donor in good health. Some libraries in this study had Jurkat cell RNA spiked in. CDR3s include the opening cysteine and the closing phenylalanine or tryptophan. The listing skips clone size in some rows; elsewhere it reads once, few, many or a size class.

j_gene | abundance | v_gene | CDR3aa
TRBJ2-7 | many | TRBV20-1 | CSANPAGRTNYEQYF
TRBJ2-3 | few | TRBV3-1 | CASSQEPGGADTQYF
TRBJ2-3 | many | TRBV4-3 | CASSQVLSGRAIGDTQYF
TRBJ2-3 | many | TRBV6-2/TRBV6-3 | CASSYADTQYF
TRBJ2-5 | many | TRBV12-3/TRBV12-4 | CASSLASGQETQYF
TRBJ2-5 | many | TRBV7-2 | CASSPPAYQETQYF
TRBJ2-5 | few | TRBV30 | CAWSGWETNGLGLVETQYF
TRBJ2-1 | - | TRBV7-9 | CASSSPPVGSLINEQFF
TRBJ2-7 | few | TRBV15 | CATSRVSGSFIYEQYF
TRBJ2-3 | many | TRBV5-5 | CASSRQGYLTDTQYF
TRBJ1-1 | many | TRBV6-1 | CGTGGELDTEAFF
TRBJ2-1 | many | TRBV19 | CASSVFGTGNNEQFF
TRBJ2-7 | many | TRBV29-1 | CSAGGGGYEQYF
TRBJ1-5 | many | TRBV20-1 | CSARLGQELYSNQPQHF
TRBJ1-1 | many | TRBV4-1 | CASSQDQMGGTEAFF
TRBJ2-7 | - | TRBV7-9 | CASSTSGTGSPQYEQYF
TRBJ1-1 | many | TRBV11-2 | CASSLLVTEAFF
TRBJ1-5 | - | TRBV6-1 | CASLDRGYQPQHF
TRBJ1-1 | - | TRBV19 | CASRGQGDTEAFF
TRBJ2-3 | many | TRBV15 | CATSRDVGADTQYF
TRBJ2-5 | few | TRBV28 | CASRPTTGPQETQYF
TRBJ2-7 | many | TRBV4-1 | CASSQAQGPLYEQYF
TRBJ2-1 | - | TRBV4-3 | CASRQDWGEMRNEQFF
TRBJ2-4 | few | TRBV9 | CASSTGTGENIQYF
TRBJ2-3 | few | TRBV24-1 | CATSTDLTTDTQYF
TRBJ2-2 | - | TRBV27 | CASSGVGAGELFF
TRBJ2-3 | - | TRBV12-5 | CASGAGRADTQYF
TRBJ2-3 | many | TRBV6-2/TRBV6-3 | CASLTGTSTDTQYF
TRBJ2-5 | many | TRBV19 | CASSMARLGGPRETQYF
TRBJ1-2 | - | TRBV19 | CASSWSGGNYGYTF
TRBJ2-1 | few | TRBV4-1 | CASSQDLGLANEQFF
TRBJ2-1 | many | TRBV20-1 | CSARDLDSNLDEQFF
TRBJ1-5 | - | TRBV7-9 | CASSLDLNQSQHF
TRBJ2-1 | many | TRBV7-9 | CASRDRRQGRDYNEQFF
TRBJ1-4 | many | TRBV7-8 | CASSFTVDRDDEKLFF
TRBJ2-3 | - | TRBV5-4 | CASSTLAGGNTDTQYF
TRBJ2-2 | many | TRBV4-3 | CASSQDILGPGELFF
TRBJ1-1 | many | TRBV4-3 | CASSQGGRNTEAFF
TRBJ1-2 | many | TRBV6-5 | CAGGRGGGYTF
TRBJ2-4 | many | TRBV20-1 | CSARDGTGARNIQYF
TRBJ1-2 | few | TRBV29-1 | CSVEVGATTRPDAF
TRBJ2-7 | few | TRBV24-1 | CATSDLVGGEQYF